These 27 T cell receptor beta chains share one sample of origin, sequenced in a study of blood T cell repertoires in COVID-19. Assay: immunoSEQ multiplex PCR; the TCRdb copy retains only in-frame clones and omits some. The data contain approximately 460,000 clones, roughly 89% of them singletons. The sample taken for sequencing was peripheral blood. Source of these receptors: a man between 18 and 29 years old with COVID-19, enrolled during active disease.

The rearrangement joins TRBV12-3 or TRBV12-4 to TRBJ1-6, with D unclear. The CDR3 length is 13 residues. V was clipped by 8 bases and J by 5 bases, with 10 bases between them. Here the CDR3 reads CASGRSNNSPLHF. The CDR3 DNA follows: TGTGCCAGCGGCCGGAGCAATAATTCACCCCTCCACTTT.

The table lists this clone with a few counts. The chain joins TRBV5-1 to TRBJ2-1, with 7 bases fitting TRBD2. The junction had 3 bases not matched to a gene; V was cut back by 6 bases and J by 0 bases. The CDR3 is 14 residues long. In germline, CDR1 is SGHRS, CDR2 YFSETQ. Here the CDR3 DNA reads TGCGCCAGCAAGGGGACTAACTCCTACAATGAGCAGTTCTTC. As protein: CASKGTNSYNEQFF.

Regarding this clone: A much larger clone is a single base away; this may be a read error. Other nucleotide sequences from this sample produce the same CDR3. The CDR3 spells CASSHPGTGVGYTF. CDR3 coding DNA: TGTGCCAGTAGCCACCCCGGGACAGGGGTAGGCTACACCTTT. V and J are TRBV19 and TRBJ1-2; 10 bases are shared with TRBD1. The CDR3 is 14 amino acids. The V gene's germline CDR1 is LNHDA and CDR2 SQIVND (reference sequence).

V and J are TRBV19 and TRBJ2-1; 8 bases map to TRBD2. Germline V CDR1 and CDR2: LNHDA, SQIVND (reference sequence). This CDR3 has 15 amino acids. Germline trimming cut 7 bases from V and 2 bases from J; bases unmatched to any gene: 7. The CDR3 sequence: CASTSERGPYNEQFF. CDR3 coding DNA: TGTGCCAGTACCTCAGAGCGGGGGCCCTACAATGAGCAGTTCTTC.

The chain carries TRBV28 and TRBJ1-5; D gene unclear. Germline CDR1 and CDR2: MDHEN and SYDVKM. V lost 3 bases to trimming and J lost 7 bases, with 10 bases between them. The CDR3 loop spans 13 amino acids. Here the CDR3 reads CASSFLAGQPQHF. CDR3 nucleotide sequence: TGTGCCAGCAGTTTCTTGGCGGGGCAGCCCCAGCATTTT.

The V and J genes are TRBV5-8 and TRBJ2-1, with TRBD2 matching over 11 bases. V shed 4 bases, J shed 10 bases, and the junction held 10 bases outside the gene matches. Germline-derived CDR1 and CDR2 are SGHTS and YDEGEE. This CDR3 comprises 15 residues. The CDR3 is CASSLTSGGPKEQFF. The CDR3 DNA sequence: TGTGCCAGCAGCCTCACTAGCGGGGGCCCCAAGGAGCAGTTCTTC.

The chain has TRBV6-5 and TRBJ1-1; the match to TRBD1 covers 8 bases. CDR1 and CDR2 from the germline V gene are MNHEY and SVGAGI. This CDR3 spans 14 amino acids. V was clipped by 6 bases and J by 2 bases; unmatched bases: 5. CDR3 coding DNA: TGTGCCAGCAGGCGGGACAGGAGTAACACTGAAGCTTTCTTT. Amino acids: CASRRDRSNTEAFF.

The V gene is TRBV6-6, the J gene TRBJ2-5; the match to TRBD2 covers 11 bases. V was clipped by 6 bases and J by 5 bases; unmatched bases: 8. Germline V gene sequence: CDR1 MNHNY, CDR2 SVGAGI (reference sequence). The CDR3 covers 15 residues. The CDR3 DNA reads TGTGCCAGCAGCCCTACTAGCGGGAGTGGGGAGACCCAGTACTTC. Translated: CASSPTSGSGETQYF.

The rearrangement uses TRBV6-6 and TRBJ1-2; TRBD1 is a possible D gene (6 bases). The CDR3 runs to 14 residues. The V gene lost 6 bases and the J gene lost 2 bases, with 13 bases spanning the gap. Germline CDR1 and CDR2: MNHNY and SVGAGI (reference sequence). CDR3 in DNA: TGTGCCAGCAGAGCCGGGACAAGGAACTATGGCTACACCTTC. This translates into CASRAGTRNYGYTF.

The chain couples TRBV7-9 to TRBJ1-4, with 7 positions matching TRBD1. The J segment lost 6 bases and the V segment lost 7 bases, leaving 11 bases of the junction unmatched. Germline-derived CDR1 and CDR2 are SEHNR and FQNEAQ (reference sequence). The CDR3 consists of 15 residues. CDR3 nucleotides: TGTGCCAGCACCTCGACAGGGAAAAAATATGAAAAACTGTTTTTT. This sequence encodes CASTSTGKKYEKLFF.

The chain recombines TRBV11-3 with TRBJ2-7; possibly TRBD2 for D (6 bases). Germline assignment: CDR1 SGHNT and CDR2 YENEEA. The CDR3 consists of 15 residues. V shed 0 bases and J shed 2 bases, with 11 bases lying between them. In nucleotides, the CDR3 is TGTGCCAGCAGCTTAGAACGGACTATAACCTACGAGCAGTACTTC. Its translation: CASSLERTITYEQYF.

This clone was detected once. This chain uses TRBV4-1 with TRBJ2-4; 8 bases agree with TRBD2. Germline V lookup: CDR1 MGHRA, CDR2 YSYEKL. The CDR3 length is 14 residues. V was clipped by 0 bases and J by 8 bases; unmatched bases: 3. CDR3 sequence (DNA): TGCGCCAGCAGCCAAGAGACCGGGAGGGACATTCAGTACTTC. Translating it yields CASSQETGRDIQYF.

The chain combines TRBV7-6 with TRBJ1-1; no definite D call. The CDR3 is made up of 15 amino acids. The germline CDR1 and CDR2 sequences are SGHVS and FNYEAQ. V was pared by 5 bases and J by 0 bases, with 13 bases between. Here the CDR3 reads CASSPSRGLNTEAFF. In nucleotides, the CDR3 is TGTGCCAGCAGCCCCTCACGGGGTTTGAACACTGAAGCTTTCTTT.

This clone occurred a few times. J is TRBJ1-5 and V is TRBV7-9, with 9 bases that match TRBD1. The CDR3 has 15 amino acids. J was trimmed by 1 base and V by 3 bases; bases with no gene match: 1. Germline V gene data show CDR1 as SEHNR and CDR2 as FQNEAQ (reference sequence). CDR3 protein: CASSFGQGSNQPQHF. Written as DNA, the CDR3 is TGTGCCAGCAGCTTCGGACAGGGGAGCAATCAGCCCCAGCATTTT.

This chain joins TRBV30 and TRBJ1-1, with D unclear. Trimming removed 3 bases from V and 5 bases from J, with 7 bases in between. The CDR3 length is 11 residues. Germline-derived CDR1 and CDR2 are GTSNPN and SVGIG (reference sequence). The CDR3 protein is CAWSLGTEAFF. DNA of the CDR3: TGTGCCTGGAGCCTAGGAACTGAAGCTTTCTTT. The entire variable domain, with the rest obtained from reference TRBV30 and TRBJ1-1, is as follows: SQTIHQWPATLVQPVGSPLSLECTVEGTSNPNLYWYRQAAGRGLQLLFYSVGIGQISSEVPQNLSASRPQDRQFILSSKKLLLSDSGFYLCAWSLGTEAFFGQGTRLTVV.

This rearrangement joins TRBV18 to TRBJ1-3; unclear D gene. The CDR3 contains 14 residues. CDR1 KGHSH and CDR2 LQKENI come from the germline V gene. Trimming shortened V by 3 bases and J by 2 bases, and 8 bases separated the two germline ends. CDR3 sequence reads: CASSPSGAGNTIYF. DNA for the CDR3: TGTGCCAGCTCACCTTCCGGGGCTGGAAACACCATATATTTT. The whole variable domain, remainder taken from reference TRBV18 and TRBJ1-3, is NAGVMQNPRHLVRRRGQEARLRCSPMKGHSHVYWYRQLPEEGLKFMVYLQKENIIDESGMPKERFSAEFPKEGPSILRIQQVVRGDSAAYFCASSPSGAGNTIYFGEGSWLTVV.

This clone was seen a handful of times. The chain uses TRBV5-1 and TRBJ1-3, with 7 bases matching TRBD1. Looked up from germline, CDR1 is SGHRS and CDR2 is YFSETQ. Trimming removed 4 bases from V and 8 bases from J; junction bases left unmatched: 9. CDR3 length equals 14 residues. In DNA form, the CDR3 reads TGCGCCAGCAGCGTAGGACAGGTCGGGGACACCATATATTTT. It specifies CASSVGQVGDTIYF.

The chain uses TRBV6-1 and TRBJ1-3, with a weak D call TRBD1 (6 bases). V lost 1 base, J lost 7 bases, and 8 bases lay in between. The germline V gene has CDR1 MNHNS and CDR2 SASEGT. The length of the CDR3 is 13 residues. The CDR3 spells CASSEVQGNTIYF. Written as DNA, the CDR3 is TGTGCCAGCAGTGAAGTCCAGGGGAACACCATATATTTT.

V gene TRBV5-1 combines with J gene TRBJ2-6; 7 bases line up with TRBD2. V lost 4 bases, J lost 1 base, and 8 bases stayed unmatched. Germline-derived CDR1 and CDR2 are SGHRS and YFSETQ. The CDR3 is 17 residues long. The CDR3 bases are TGCGCCAGCAGCAACCTAGCGGCCCCTTCTGGGGCCAACGTCCTGACTTTC. Residues: CASSNLAAPSGANVLTF.

This clone has at least ten counts. This sequence joins TRBV18 and TRBJ1-6, with a possible D match to TRBD1 (5 bases). The V gene's germline CDR1 is KGHSH and CDR2 LQKENI. The CDR3 is made up of 15 amino acids. V was shortened by 4 bases and J by 5 bases, with 12 bases between the two germline ends. In nucleotides, the CDR3 is TGTGCCAGCTCACAAACGACAGCAGATAATTCACCCCTCCACTTT. It encodes CASSQTTADNSPLHF.

The chain recombines TRBV15 with TRBJ1-2; D gene ambiguous. V was pared by 0 bases and J by 0 bases, with 5 bases between. CDR3 size: 14 residues. Germline-derived CDR1 and CDR2 are LNHNV and YYDKDF (reference sequence). CDR3 DNA sequence: TGTGCCACCAGCAGAGACGGGGCTAACTATGGCTACACCTTC. The encoded protein is CATSRDGANYGYTF.

V gene TRBV27 combines with J gene TRBJ2-1; TRBD2 matches at 8 bases. Germline CDR1 and CDR2: MNHEY and SMNVEV (reference sequence). With V trimmed by 3 bases and J by 9 bases, 10 bases remained unmatched. The CDR3 runs 15 residues. For the CDR3, the DNA is TGTGCCAGCAGTTTTGCGAGCGGGAGAAGGACTGAGCAGTTCTTC. Its protein is CASSFASGRRTEQFF.

The chain uses TRBV6-1 and TRBJ2-7, with D tentatively TRBD1 (6 bases). The V end was cut by 4 bases, the J end by 1 base, with 20 bases between. Germline V gives CDR1 MNHNS, CDR2 SASEGT. The CDR3 totals 17 residues. The CDR3 is CASSAQWIQGYSYEQYF. The CDR3 DNA reads as TGTGCCAGCAGTGCCCAGTGGATACAGGGTTATTCCTACGAGCAGTACTTC.

The genes are TRBV25-1 and TRBJ2-7; 8 nucleotides align to TRBD1. Germline-derived CDR1 and CDR2 are MGHDK and SYGVNS. This CDR3 comprises 13 residues. With 3 bases clipped from V and 6 bases from J, the junction kept 4 bases outside the gene matches. The CDR3 DNA is TGTGCCAGCAGTGACAGGGGGCGCGGCGAGCAGTACTTC. Amino acids: CASSDRGRGEQYF.

This clone has only one observation. This sequence joins TRBV27 and TRBJ1-1; tentative D call: TRBD1 (6 bases). Germline CDR1 MNHEY, CDR2 SMNVEV (reference sequence). V was pared by 5 bases and J by 3 bases, with 13 bases between. The CDR3 loop spans 14 amino acids. The CDR3 here is CASSPRGIHTEAFF. Written as DNA, the CDR3 is TGTGCCAGCAGTCCCAGGGGAATTCACACTGAAGCTTTCTTT.

The chain carries TRBV27 and TRBJ1-1, with D possibly being TRBD1 (6 bases). V shed 8 bases and J shed 3 bases, with 16 bases lying between them. The CDR3 loop spans 14 amino acids. The germline V gene has CDR1 MNHEY and CDR2 SMNVEV (reference sequence). The CDR3 is CASRRGSLYTEAFF. DNA of the CDR3: TGTGCCAGCCGCAGGGGTTCCCTGTACACTGAAGCTTTCTTT.

This chain links TRBV6-5 with TRBJ1-2; a possible D gene is TRBD1 (6 bases). Trimming pared 5 bases from V and 3 bases from J, leaving 7 bases between. The germline V gene encodes CDR1 MNHEY and CDR2 SVGAGI. CDR3 length equals 12 residues. This CDR3 is CASSTGYYGYTF. The CDR3 coding sequence is TGTGCCAGCAGTACAGGGTACTATGGCTACACCTTC.